These T cell receptor beta chains were read from a single sample in a study of siplizumab effects on memory and regulatory T cells. Clones were read by immunoSEQ multiplex PCR, and TCRdb kept only the in-frame ones, dropping some. The data hold 90,000 to 110,000 clones, with approximately 94% observed a single time. Sequenced input: CD4+ T cells sorted from blood. Receptors were obtained from a human donor in good health. Both conserved end residues are part of each CDR3. D genes are given only for firm matches. Not every row has a clone size; where given, it reads once, few, many or a size class.

TRBV7-3	once	-	TRBJ2-1	TGTGCCAGCAGCTTGAGCGCCGGGACCAACAATGAGCAGTTCTTC	CASSLSAGTNNEQFF
TRBV5-1	-	-	TRBJ2-7	TGCGCCAGCAGCCTGCGCGGGGTCCACGAGCAGTACTTC	CASSLRGVHEQYF
TRBV19	-	-	TRBJ1-2	TGTGCCAGTAGCGTCCAGTCTAAAACAAACTATGGCTACACCTTC	CASSVQSKTNYGYTF
TRBV4-1	-	-	TRBJ2-1	TGCGCCAGCAGCCGTACTATCCCGAGCTCCTACAATGAGCAGTTCTTC	CASSRTIPSSYNEQFF
TRBV4-1	-	-	TRBJ2-2	TGCGCCAGCAGCCCGCGGGTCGGTAGCGGGGAGCTGTTTTTT	CASSPRVGSGELFF
TRBV6-5	-	TRBD1	TRBJ1-1	TGTGCCAGCAGTTATAAACGGACAGGGGGGAACACTGAAGCTTTCTTT	CASSYKRTGGNTEAFF
TRBV2	few	-	TRBJ1-4	TGTGCCAGCTGTCTCACCCGGGGGCCGGGCCGGCTGTTTTTT	CASCLTRGPGRLFF
TRBV7-9	-	TRBD1	TRBJ2-5	TGTGCCAGCAGCTTTTGGGGACAGGGAGAGACCCAGTACTTC	CASSFWGQGETQYF
TRBV19	-	-	TRBJ1-5	TGTGCCAGTAGTAGGGGACTTTATAGCAATCAGCCCCAGCATTTT	CASSRGLYSNQPQHF
TRBV7-3	once	-	TRBJ1-2	TGTGCCAGCAGCTTAAGTCCCACTAACTATGGCTACACCTTC	CASSLSPTNYGYTF
TRBV18	-	TRBD1	TRBJ1-2	TGTGCCAGCTCACCCCAGGGGGCAATCAACTATGGCTACACCTTC	CASSPQGAINYGYTF
TRBV4-1	-	-	TRBJ2-1	TGCGCCAGCAGCAAACTCGGACAGTACAATGAGCAGTTCTTC	CASSKLGQYNEQFF
TRBV5-1	-	TRBD1	TRBJ1-2	TGCGCCAGCAGCACGGGACAGGGAGGCGACTATGGCTACACCTTC	CASSTGQGGDYGYTF
TRBV4-1	-	-	TRBJ1-1	TGCGCCAGCAGCCAAGGGCCCTTGGGGCGCAGGGTGAGAACTGAAGCTTTCTTT	CASSQGPLGRRVRTEAFF
TRBV7-9	-	TRBD2	TRBJ2-3	TGTGCCAGCAGCGGAATAGCGGGGGGCGGGGCAGATACGCAGTATTTT	CASSGIAGGGADTQYF
TRBV7-2	-	-	TRBJ2-2	TGTGCCAGCACCCTGGGAACCGGGGAGCTGTTTTTT	CASTLGTGELFF
TRBV7-7	-	TRBD1	TRBJ1-2	TGTGCTAGCAGCAGAGGACAGGGGGCTGGCTATGGCTACACCTTC	CASSRGQGAGYGYTF
TRBV5-1	-	TRBD2	TRBJ2-6	TGCGCCAGCAGCTTGGTTTCCGGACTAGCGGGAATTGGGGCCAACGTCCTGACTTTC	CASSLVSGLAGIGANVLTF
TRBV27	-	-	TRBJ1-5	TGTGCCAGCAGTCCTAAGACAGGCACTTACGATAGCAATCAGCCCCAGCATTTT	CASSPKTGTYDSNQPQHF
TRBV20-1	once	-	TRBJ2-7	TGCAGTGCTAGTGACGTTCGAGAGCAGTACTTC	CSASDVREQYF
TRBV4-1	-	-	TRBJ1-5	TGCGCCAGCAGCCAAGATTTCGGGGGGGCTTTTCAGCCCCAGCATTTT	CASSQDFGGAFQPQHF
TRBV27	-	-	TRBJ2-7	TGTGCCAGCAGTTTAAACCGGGGCCCCTACGAGCAGTACTTC	CASSLNRGPYEQYF
TRBV5-1	-	TRBD1	TRBJ1-1	TGCGCCAGCAGCTATACAGGGGCAGGGGGTGAAGCTTTCTTT	CASSYTGAGGEAFF
TRBV7-8	-	TRBD2	TRBJ2-1	TGTGCCAGCAGCCCGGGACTAGCGGGGGGCCTTGAGCAGTTCTTC	CASSPGLAGGLEQFF
TRBV28	few	-	TRBJ2-7	TGTGCCAGCAGTCGCCCACCGGCCTCCTACGAGCAGTACTTC	CASSRPPASYEQYF
TRBV23-1	-	-	TRBJ2-3	TGCGCCAGCAGTCCCCGGGACTCAAACACAGATACGCAGTATTTT	CASSPRDSNTDTQYF
TRBV11-2	-	-	TRBJ2-3	TGTGCCAGCAGCTTAGACAGGACAGATACGCAGTATTTT	CASSLDRTDTQYF
TRBV27	-	-	TRBJ1-2	TGTGCCAGCCCGAGGGGGAAAGGCTACACCTTC	CASPRGKGYTF
TRBV6-5	-	-	TRBJ2-2	TGTGCCAGCAGTTATGGGACGTCTAACCTTGCCGGGGAGCTGTTTTTT	CASSYGTSNLAGELFF
TRBV4-3	-	TRBD1	TRBJ1-1	TGCGCCAGCAGCCAAGATCGACAGGGCACTGAAGCTTTCTTT	CASSQDRQGTEAFF
TRBV4-1	-	TRBD1	TRBJ1-2	TGCGCCAGCAGCCAAGAACAACAGGGGTCTGGCTACACCTTC	CASSQEQQGSGYTF
TRBV7-8	once	-	TRBJ2-3	TGTGCCAGCAGCTTAAATTCCGAAGCCGGGACTGGGGGTACAGATACGCAGTATTTT	CASSLNSEAGTGGTDTQYF
TRBV7-9	-	-	TRBJ2-1	TGTGCCAGCAGCTTAGCGATGCAGTTCTTC	CASSLAMQFF
TRBV11-2	-	TRBD1	TRBJ2-3	TGTGCCAGCAGCTCCGGGACAGGGGTCACAGATACGCAGTATTTT	CASSSGTGVTDTQYF
TRBV30	-	-	TRBJ1-1	TGTGCCTGGATGGGGGCCGTTGGGGGATTTACTGAAGCTTTCTTT	CAWMGAVGGFTEAFF
TRBV7-2	-	-	TRBJ2-3	TGTGCCAGCAGCTTAGTTGGTCAGGGTACAGATACGCAGTATTTT	CASSLVGQGTDTQYF
TRBV6-5	-	TRBD1	TRBJ1-2	TGTGCCAGCAGTCTCGGGACAGGAGCTAACTATGGCTACACCTTC	CASSLGTGANYGYTF
TRBV18	-	-	TRBJ1-1	TGTGCCAGCTCACCTTCTGACGGGGAAGGGGGCACTGAAGCTTTCTTT	CASSPSDGEGGTEAFF
TRBV19	-	TRBD1	TRBJ2-5	TGTGCCAGTAGTGGACAGGGGGCTCGACAAGAGACCCAGTACTTC	CASSGQGARQETQYF
TRBV7-3	-	-	TRBJ2-5	TGTGCCAGCAGCTTCCCCCCCCGAAAAGAGACCCAGTACTTC	CASSFPPRKETQYF
TRBV4-1	-	-	TRBJ1-5	TGCGCCAGCAGCCAAGTATCGGGTGATAATCAGCCCCAGCATTTT	CASSQVSGDNQPQHF
TRBV19	once	-	TRBJ1-1	TGTGCCAGTAGAATTGGGTTGGGGGTGAACACTGAAGCTTTCTTT	CASRIGLGVNTEAFF
TRBV6-1	-	-	TRBJ2-3	TGTGCCAGCAGCAAACTCGGAGATACGCAGTATTTT	CASSKLGDTQYF
TRBV25-1	-	-	TRBJ2-5	TGTGCCAGCAGTCCCTTCCGAGAGACCCAGTACTTC	CASSPFRETQYF
TRBV4-1	-	TRBD1	TRBJ2-5	TGCGCCAGCAGCCAGCGGGACAGGGGAGGTGGGGTTGAGACCCAGTACTTC	CASSQRDRGGGVETQYF
TRBV2	-	-	TRBJ2-1	TGTGCCAGCACGACAGAGAAGTACAATGAGCAGTTCTTC	CASTTEKYNEQFF
TRBV5-1	-	-	TRBJ1-6	TGCGCCAGCAGCCTTAACACAGGCTCTTCACCCCTCCACTTT	CASSLNTGSSPLHF
TRBV30	-	-	TRBJ2-5	TGTGCCTGGAGTGAACTAGCACAAGAGACCCAGTACTTC	CAWSELAQETQYF
TRBV6-1	-	-	TRBJ1-1	TGTGCCAGCAGTGAAGGGTCTGAAGCTTTCTTT	CASSEGSEAFF
TRBV11-2	-	-	TRBJ2-4	TGTGCCAGCACAGATGTAGCCAAAAACATTCAGTACTTC	CASTDVAKNIQYF
TRBV11-2	-	-	TRBJ1-1	TGTGCCAGCAGCTTAGATCTCGGTGGGGACACTGAAGCTTTCTTT	CASSLDLGGDTEAFF
TRBV5-4	-	-	TRBJ1-3	TGTGCCAGCAGCTTGGGACGCCAGTCCGGAAACACCATATATTTT	CASSLGRQSGNTIYF
TRBV4-1	-	-	TRBJ1-1	TGCGCCAGCAGCCATCCCACAGTGAACACTGAAGCTTTCTTT	CASSHPTVNTEAFF
TRBV4-2	-	-	TRBJ1-2	TGTGCCAGCAGCCAAGATGCGGGCCGGGCGGGGGGCTACACCTTC	CASSQDAGRAGGYTF
TRBV19	-	-	TRBJ2-7	TGTGCCAGTAGCCTGGGGGGCGGGATCTCCTACGAGCAGTACTTC	CASSLGGGISYEQYF
TRBV19	-	-	TRBJ2-4	TGTGCCAGTAGTATAGTTCCGGGAAACATTCAGTACTTC	CASSIVPGNIQYF
TRBV10-1	-	-	TRBJ1-1	TGCGCCAGCAGTGTTGGCTCGAACACTGAAGCTTTCTTT	CASSVGSNTEAFF
TRBV30	-	-	TRBJ2-5	TGTGCCTGGAGTGACGAGACCCAGTACTTC	CAWSDETQYF
TRBV4-1	once	-	TRBJ2-7	TGCGCCAGCAGCCAAGGGGCAGGGGCCTACGAGCAGTACTTC	CASSQGAGAYEQYF
TRBV14	-	-	TRBJ1-2	TGTGCCAGCAGCCAAGATCTAGGCGGGTACTATGACTACACCTTC	CASSQDLGGYYDYTF